The source of this T cell receptor (beta chain) is a study of shared clonotypes between healthy human individuals. Naive CD8 cells, CD45RO-negative and positively selected for CCR7, excluded terminally differentiated effector memory CD45RA+ cells. The table came from immunoSEQ multiplex PCR; TCRdb's copy has only in-frame clones and leaves some out. Of roughly 2.1 million clones in the sample, about 93% were seen once. V was trimmed by 4 bases and J by 8 bases, leaving 14 bases between them. The germline V gene encodes CDR1 SQVTM and CDR2 ANQGSEA. The CDR3 is 12 amino acids. The sequencing sample was made of naive CD8+ T cells from PBMCs. The J gene is TRBJ1-2, the V gene TRBV29-1; perhaps TRBD1 as D (6 bases). The TCR was taken from a man aged 18 to 35 in good health. Some clones in this sample may be carry-over from other donors' samples. Here the CDR3 reads CSVVTGPRGYTF. For the CDR3, the DNA is TGCAGCGTTGTTACAGGGCCCAGGGGCTACACCTTC.